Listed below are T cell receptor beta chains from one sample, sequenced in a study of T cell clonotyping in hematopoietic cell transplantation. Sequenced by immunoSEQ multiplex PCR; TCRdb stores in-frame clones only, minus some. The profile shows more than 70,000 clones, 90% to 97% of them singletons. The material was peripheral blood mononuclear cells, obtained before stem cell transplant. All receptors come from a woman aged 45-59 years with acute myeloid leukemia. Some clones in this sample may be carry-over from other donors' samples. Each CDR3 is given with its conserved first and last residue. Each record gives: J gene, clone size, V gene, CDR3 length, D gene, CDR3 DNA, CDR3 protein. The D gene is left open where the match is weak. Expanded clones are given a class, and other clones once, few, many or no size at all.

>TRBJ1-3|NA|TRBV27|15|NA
TGTGCCAGCAGCAGGGACCCTAACCCTGGAAACACCATATATTTT
CASSRDPNPGNTIYF
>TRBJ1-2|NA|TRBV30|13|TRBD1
TGTGCCCTAGTAGGACAGGGACAAAATGGCTACACCTTC
CALVGQGQNGYTF
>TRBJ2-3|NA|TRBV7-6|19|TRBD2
TGTGCCAGCAGCCGAAGAAAGGGACTAGCGGGAGTCACAACAGATACGCAGTATTTT
CASSRRKGLAGVTTDTQYF
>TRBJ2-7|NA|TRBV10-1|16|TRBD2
TGCGCCAGCAGTGAGGGGTGGCTAGCGGGGGCCTACGAGCAGTACTTC
CASSEGWLAGAYEQYF
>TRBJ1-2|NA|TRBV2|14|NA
TGTGCCAGCAGAGACCAGGGGAAGGGCTATGGCTACACCTTC
CASRDQGKGYGYTF
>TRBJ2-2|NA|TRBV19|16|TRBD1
TGTGCCAGTAGGATCCAGGGGGCAGCGAAGTCCGGGGAGCTGTTTTTT
CASRIQGAAKSGELFF
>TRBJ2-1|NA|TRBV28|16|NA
TGTGCCAGCAGCCCCATCCGGGGAGCCACGAAGAATGAGCAGTTCTTC
CASSPIRGATKNEQFF
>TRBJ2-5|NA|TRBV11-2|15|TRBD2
TGTGCCAGCAGCCCACGACTAGCGGGAAGGGAGACCCAGTACTTC
CASSPRLAGRETQYF
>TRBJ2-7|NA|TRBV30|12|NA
TGTGCCTGGAGTGTGGTTGCCTACGAGCAGTACTTC
CAWSVVAYEQYF
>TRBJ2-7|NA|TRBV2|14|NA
TGTGCCAGCAGTGTCGGGAGCCTTAGTTACGAGCAGTACTTC
CASSVGSLSYEQYF
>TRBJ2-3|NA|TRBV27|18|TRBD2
TGTGCCAGCCGAATTACCCCGATACTAGCGGGGAGCACAGATACGCAGTATTTT
CASRITPILAGSTDTQYF
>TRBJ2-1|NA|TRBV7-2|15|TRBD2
TGTGCCAGCAGGGTTGGAGTAGCGGGGGGGAATGAGCAGTTCTTC
CASRVGVAGGNEQFF
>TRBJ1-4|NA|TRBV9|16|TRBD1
TGTGCCAGCAGCCTACGGACGGGACAGGGTCGGGAAAAACTGTTTTTT
CASSLRTGQGREKLFF
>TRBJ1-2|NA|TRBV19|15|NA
TGTGCCAGTAGTATGGATAGCCAGCCTAGATATGGCTACACCTTC
CASSMDSQPRYGYTF
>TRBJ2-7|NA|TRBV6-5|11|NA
TGTGCCAGCGCCGGCTCCTACGAGCAGTACTTC
CASAGSYEQYF
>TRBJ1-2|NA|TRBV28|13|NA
TGTGCCAGCAGTTTATTACAGCCGGGTGGCTACACCTTC
CASSLLQPGGYTF
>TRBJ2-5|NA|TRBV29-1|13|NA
TGCAGCGTTGAGCTGCTCGAACCTGGGACCCAGTACTTC
CSVELLEPGTQYF
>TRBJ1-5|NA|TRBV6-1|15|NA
TGTGCCAGCACTCCCATGGGGGGCAGAAATCAGCCCCAGCATTTT
CASTPMGGRNQPQHF
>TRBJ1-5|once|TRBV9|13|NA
TGTGCCAGCAGCGTAAAAAGCAATCAGCCCCAGCATTTT
CASSVKSNQPQHF
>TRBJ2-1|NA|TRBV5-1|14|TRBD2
TGCGCCAGCAGCCAGGGACTAGTCGCCGATGAGCAGTTCTTC
CASSQGLVADEQFF
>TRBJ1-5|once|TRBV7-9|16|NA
TGTGCCAGCAGCTCTGGGGGCAGGGCTAGCAATCAGCCCCAGCATTTT
CASSSGGRASNQPQHF
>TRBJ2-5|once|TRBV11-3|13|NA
TGTGCCAGCAGCTTTGACAGAGAAGAGACCCAGTACTTC
CASSFDREETQYF
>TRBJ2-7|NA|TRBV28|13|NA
TGTGCCAGCAACTCTTTCCCTAGGGACGAGCAGTACTTC
CASNSFPRDEQYF
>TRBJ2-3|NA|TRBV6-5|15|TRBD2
TGTGCCAGCAGTTGGAATAGCGGGGGGGCAGATACGCAGTATTTT
CASSWNSGGADTQYF
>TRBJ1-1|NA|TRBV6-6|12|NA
TGTGCCAGCGGGACTGGGAACACTGAAGCTTTCTTT
CASGTGNTEAFF
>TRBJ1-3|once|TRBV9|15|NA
TGTGCCAGCAGCGGAAGGGGACTGTGGGGAAACACCATATATTTT
CASSGRGLWGNTIYF
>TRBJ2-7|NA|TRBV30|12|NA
TGTGCCTGGAGTGCCTCAGTCCCTCGAAAGTACTTC
CAWSASVPRKYF
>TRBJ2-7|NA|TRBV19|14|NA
TGTGCCAGTAGTGTCCGGTACTACTCCTACGAGCAGTACTTC
CASSVRYYSYEQYF
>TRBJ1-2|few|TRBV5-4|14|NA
TGTGCCAGCAGCCCCGGCCTTGGGTACTATGGCTACACCTTC
CASSPGLGYYGYTF
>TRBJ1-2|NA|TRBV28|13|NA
TGTGCCAGCAGTTTTCAGACCAGCTATGGCTACACCTTC
CASSFQTSYGYTF
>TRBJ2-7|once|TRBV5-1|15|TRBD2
TGCGCCAGCAGGGGAGCGGGAGGCTCTTCCTACGAGCAGTACTTC
CASRGAGGSSYEQYF
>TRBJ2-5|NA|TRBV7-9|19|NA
TGTGCCAGCAGCTTAGGTTCTGTGGTGAACACTATTAGCCAAGAGACCCAGTACTTC
CASSLGSVVNTISQETQYF
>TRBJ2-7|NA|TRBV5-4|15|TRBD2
TGTGCCAGCAGCTTCCTCGGCGGGGGGGGCTACGAGCAGTACTTC
CASSFLGGGGYEQYF
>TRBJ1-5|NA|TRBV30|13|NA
TGTGCCTGGAGTGTGTTAGGGAGCCAGCCCCAGCATTTT
CAWSVLGSQPQHF
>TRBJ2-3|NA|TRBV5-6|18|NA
TGTGCCAGCAGCTTGTTTAGAGGGAGCGGAATTCGCACAGATACGCAGTATTTT
CASSLFRGSGIRTDTQYF
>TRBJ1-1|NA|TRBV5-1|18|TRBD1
TGCGCCAGCAGCTTGCGGTCGGGGACAGGGGGTTTTAACACTGAAGCTTTCTTT
CASSLRSGTGGFNTEAFF